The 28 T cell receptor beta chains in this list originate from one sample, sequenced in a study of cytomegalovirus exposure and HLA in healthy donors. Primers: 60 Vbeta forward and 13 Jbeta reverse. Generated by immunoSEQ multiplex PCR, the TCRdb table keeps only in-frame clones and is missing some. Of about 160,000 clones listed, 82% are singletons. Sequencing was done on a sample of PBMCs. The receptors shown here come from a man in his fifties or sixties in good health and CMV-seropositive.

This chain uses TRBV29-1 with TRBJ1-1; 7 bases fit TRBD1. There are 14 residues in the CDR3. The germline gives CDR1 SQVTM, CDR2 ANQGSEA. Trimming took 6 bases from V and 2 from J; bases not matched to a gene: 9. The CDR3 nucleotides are TGCAGCGTGAGGGTCAGGGGGTATAACACTGAAGCTTTCTTT. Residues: CSVRVRGYNTEAFF.

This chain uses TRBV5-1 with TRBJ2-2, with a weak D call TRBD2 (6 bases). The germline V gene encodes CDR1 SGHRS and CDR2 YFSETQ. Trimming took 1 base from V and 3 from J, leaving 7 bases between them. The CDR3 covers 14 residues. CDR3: CASSLSGDTGELFF. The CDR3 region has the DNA TGCGCCAGCAGCTTGTCGGGGGACACCGGGGAGCTGTTTTTT.

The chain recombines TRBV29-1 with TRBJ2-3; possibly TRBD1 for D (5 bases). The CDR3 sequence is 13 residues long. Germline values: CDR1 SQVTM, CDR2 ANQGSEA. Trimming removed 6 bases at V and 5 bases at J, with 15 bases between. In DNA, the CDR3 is TGCAGCGTACGACCGCAGGGTGGAGATACGCAGTATTTT. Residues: CSVRPQGGDTQYF.

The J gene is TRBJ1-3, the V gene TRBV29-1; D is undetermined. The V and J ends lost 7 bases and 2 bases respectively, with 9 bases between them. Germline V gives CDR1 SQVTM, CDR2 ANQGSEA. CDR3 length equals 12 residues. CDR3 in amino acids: CSASEAGNTIYF. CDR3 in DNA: TGCAGCGCGAGCGAGGCTGGAAACACCATATATTTT.

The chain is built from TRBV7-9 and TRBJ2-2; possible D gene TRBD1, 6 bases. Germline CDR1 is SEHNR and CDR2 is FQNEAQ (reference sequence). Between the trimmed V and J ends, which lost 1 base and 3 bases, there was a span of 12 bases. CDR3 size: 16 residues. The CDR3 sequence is CASSLEQQGYTGELFF. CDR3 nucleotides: TGTGCCAGCAGCTTAGAACAACAGGGATACACCGGGGAGCTGTTTTTT.

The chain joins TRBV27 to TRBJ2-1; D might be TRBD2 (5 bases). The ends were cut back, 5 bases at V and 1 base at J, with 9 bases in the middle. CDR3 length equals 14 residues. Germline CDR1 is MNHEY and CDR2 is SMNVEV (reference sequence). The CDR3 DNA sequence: TGTGCCAGCAGTCCCCAGCGGTCCTACAATGAGCAGTTCTTC. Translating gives CASSPQRSYNEQFF.

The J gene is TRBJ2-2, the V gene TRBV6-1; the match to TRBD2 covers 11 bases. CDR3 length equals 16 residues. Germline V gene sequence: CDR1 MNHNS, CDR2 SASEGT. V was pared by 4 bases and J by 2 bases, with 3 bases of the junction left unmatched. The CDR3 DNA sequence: TGTGCCAGCAGTGGGCTAGCGGGAGGCAACACCGGGGAGCTGTTTTTT. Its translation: CASSGLAGGNTGELFF.

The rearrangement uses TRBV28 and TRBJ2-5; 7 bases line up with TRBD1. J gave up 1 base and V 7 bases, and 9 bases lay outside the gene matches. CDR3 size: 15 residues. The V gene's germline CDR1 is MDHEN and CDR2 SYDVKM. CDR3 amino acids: CASTEARGSQETQYF. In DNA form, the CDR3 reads TGTGCCAGCACTGAAGCCAGGGGGAGCCAAGAGACCCAGTACTTC.

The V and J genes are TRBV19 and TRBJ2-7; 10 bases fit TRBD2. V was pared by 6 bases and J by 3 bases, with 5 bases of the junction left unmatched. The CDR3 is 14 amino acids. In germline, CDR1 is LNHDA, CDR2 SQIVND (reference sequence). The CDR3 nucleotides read TGTGCCAGTAGCCCTAGCGGGGGAGACTACGAGCAGTACTTC. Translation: CASSPSGGDYEQYF.

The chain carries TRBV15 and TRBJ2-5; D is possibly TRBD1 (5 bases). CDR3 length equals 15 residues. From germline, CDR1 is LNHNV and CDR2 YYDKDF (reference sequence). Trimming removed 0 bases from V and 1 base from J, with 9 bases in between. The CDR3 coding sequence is TGTGCCACCAGCAGAGATCGACAGCCCCAAGAGACCCAGTACTTC. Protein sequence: CATSRDRQPQETQYF.

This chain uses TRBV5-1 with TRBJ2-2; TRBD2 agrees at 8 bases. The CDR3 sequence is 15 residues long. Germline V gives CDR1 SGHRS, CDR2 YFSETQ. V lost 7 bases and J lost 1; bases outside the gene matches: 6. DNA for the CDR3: TGCGCCAGCGGGCCGAGCGGGGGGAACACCGGGGAGCTGTTTTTT. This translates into CASGPSGGNTGELFF.

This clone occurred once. As DNA, the CDR3 is TGTGCCAGCAGCGCCGGGACTTCAAACACCGGGGAGCTGTTTTTT. It translates to CASSAGTSNTGELFF. The chain carries TRBV9 and TRBJ2-2; D is possibly TRBD2 (6 bases). This CDR3 has 15 residues. From germline, CDR1 is SGDLS and CDR2 YYNGEE. V lost 3 bases, J lost 2 bases, and 11 bases lay in between.

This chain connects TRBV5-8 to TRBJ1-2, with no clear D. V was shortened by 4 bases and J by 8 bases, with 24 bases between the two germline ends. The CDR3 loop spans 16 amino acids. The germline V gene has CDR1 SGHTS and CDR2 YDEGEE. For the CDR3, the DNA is TGTGCCAGCAGCCCGCCGGGCGGGGTCCGAGGATGGGGCTACACCTTC. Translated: CASSPPGGVRGWGYTF.

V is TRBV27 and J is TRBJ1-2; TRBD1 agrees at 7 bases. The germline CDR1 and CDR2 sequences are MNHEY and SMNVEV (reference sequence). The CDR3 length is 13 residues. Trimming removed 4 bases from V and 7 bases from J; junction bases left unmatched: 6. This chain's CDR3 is CASSSRDSAGYTF. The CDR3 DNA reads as TGTGCCAGCAGTTCCCGGGACAGCGCTGGCTACACCTTC.

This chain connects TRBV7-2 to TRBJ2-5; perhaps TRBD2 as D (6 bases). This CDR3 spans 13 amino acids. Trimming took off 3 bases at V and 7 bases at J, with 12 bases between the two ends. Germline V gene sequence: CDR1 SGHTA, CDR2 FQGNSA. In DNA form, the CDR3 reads TGTGCCAGCAGCTTCGCCGGGGAGGTGACCCAGTACTTC. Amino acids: CASSFAGEVTQYF.

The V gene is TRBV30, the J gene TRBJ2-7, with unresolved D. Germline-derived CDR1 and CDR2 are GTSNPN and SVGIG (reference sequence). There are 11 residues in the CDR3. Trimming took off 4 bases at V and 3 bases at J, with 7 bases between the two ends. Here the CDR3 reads CAWTVDYEQYF. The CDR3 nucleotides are TGTGCCTGGACGGTAGACTACGAGCAGTACTTC.

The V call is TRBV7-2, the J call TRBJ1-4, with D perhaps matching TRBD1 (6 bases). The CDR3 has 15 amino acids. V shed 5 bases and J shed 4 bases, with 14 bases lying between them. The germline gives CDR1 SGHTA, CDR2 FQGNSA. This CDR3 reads CASSPRRTDNEKLFF. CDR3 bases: TGTGCCAGCAGCCCACGCCGGACAGATAATGAAAAACTGTTTTTT.

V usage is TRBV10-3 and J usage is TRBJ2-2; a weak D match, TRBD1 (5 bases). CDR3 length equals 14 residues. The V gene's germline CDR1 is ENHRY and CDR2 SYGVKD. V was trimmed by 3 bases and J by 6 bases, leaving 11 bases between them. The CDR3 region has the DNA TGTGCCATCAGTGAAGCAGGGTTGGCCGGGGAGCTGTTTTTT. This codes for CAISEAGLAGELFF.

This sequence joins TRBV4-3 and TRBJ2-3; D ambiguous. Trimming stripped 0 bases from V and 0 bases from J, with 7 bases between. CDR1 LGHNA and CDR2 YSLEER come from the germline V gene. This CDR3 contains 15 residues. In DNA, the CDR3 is TGCGCCAGCAGCCAAGATATGGCCAGCACAGATACGCAGTATTTT. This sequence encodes CASSQDMASTDTQYF.

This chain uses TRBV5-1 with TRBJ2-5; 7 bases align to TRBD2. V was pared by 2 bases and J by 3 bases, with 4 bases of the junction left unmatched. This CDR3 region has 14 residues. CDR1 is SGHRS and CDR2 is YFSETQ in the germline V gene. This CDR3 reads CASSFGEGKETQYF. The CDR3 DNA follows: TGCGCCAGCAGCTTCGGGGAGGGGAAAGAGACCCAGTACTTC.

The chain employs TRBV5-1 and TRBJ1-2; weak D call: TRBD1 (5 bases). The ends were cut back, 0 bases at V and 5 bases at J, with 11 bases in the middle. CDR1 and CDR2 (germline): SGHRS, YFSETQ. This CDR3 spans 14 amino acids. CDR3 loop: CASSLDGGPYGYTF. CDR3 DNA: TGCGCCAGCAGCTTGGACGGGGGTCCTTATGGCTACACCTTC.

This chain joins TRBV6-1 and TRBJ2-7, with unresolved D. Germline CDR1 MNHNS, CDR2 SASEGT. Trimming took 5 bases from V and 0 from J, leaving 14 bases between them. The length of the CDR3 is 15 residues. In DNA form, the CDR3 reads TGTGCCAGCAGTTCCGTACGATCACACTCCTACGAGCAGTACTTC. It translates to CASSSVRSHSYEQYF.

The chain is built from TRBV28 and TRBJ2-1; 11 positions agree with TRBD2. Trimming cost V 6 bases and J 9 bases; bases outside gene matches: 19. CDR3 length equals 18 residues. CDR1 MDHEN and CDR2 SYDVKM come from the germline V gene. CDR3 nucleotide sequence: TGTGCCAGCAGAGGACTAGCGGGTACAAATGTCTTTCTTGGTGAGCAGTTCTTC. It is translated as CASRGLAGTNVFLGEQFF.

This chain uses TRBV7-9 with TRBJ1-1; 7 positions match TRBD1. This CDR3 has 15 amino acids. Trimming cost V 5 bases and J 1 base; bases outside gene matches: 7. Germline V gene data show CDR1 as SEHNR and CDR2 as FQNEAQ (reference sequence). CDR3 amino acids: CASSHRTGRNTEAFF. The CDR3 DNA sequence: TGTGCCAGCAGCCACAGGACAGGACGGAACACTGAAGCTTTCTTT.

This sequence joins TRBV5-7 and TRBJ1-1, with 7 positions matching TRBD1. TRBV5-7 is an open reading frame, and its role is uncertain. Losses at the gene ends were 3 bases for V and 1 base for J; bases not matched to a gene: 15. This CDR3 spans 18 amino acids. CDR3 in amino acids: CASSSCPYRGLGNTEAFF. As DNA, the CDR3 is TGTGCCAGCAGCTCCTGCCCGTACAGGGGCCTAGGGAACACTGAAGCTTTCTTT.

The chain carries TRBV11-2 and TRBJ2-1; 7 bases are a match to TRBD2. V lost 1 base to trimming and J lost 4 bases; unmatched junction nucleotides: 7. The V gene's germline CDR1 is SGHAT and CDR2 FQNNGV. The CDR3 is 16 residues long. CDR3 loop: CASSLAPSGPYNEQFF. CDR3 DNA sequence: TGTGCCAGCAGCTTAGCGCCTAGCGGACCATACAATGAGCAGTTCTTC.

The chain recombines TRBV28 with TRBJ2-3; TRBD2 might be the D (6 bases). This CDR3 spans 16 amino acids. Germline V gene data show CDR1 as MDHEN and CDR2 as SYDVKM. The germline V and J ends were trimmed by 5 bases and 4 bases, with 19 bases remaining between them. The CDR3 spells CASSMGLPLRADTQYF. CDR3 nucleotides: TGTGCCAGCAGTATGGGACTTCCCCTTCGGGCAGATACGCAGTATTTT.

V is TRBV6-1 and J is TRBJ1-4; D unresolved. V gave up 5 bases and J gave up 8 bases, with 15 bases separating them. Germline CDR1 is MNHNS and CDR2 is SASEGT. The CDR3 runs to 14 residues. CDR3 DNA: TGTGCCAGCAGTCGTTTAGAGCGGCGGGAAAAACTGTTTTTT. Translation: CASSRLERREKLFF.